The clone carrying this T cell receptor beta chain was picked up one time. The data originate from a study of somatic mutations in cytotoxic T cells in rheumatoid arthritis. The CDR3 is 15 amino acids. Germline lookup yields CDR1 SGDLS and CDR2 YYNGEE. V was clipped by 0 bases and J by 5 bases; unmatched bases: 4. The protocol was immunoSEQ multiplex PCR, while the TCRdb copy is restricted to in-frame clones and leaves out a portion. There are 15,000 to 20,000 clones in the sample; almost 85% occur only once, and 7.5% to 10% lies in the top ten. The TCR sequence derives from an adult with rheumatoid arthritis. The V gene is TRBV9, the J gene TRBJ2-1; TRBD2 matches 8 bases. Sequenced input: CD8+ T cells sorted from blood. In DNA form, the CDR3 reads TGTGCCAGCAGCGTAGATAGCGGGGCCAACAATGAGCAGTTCTTC. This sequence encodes CASSVDSGANNEQFF.